The 28 T cell receptor beta chains reported below all come from one sample, sequenced in a study of T cells after yellow fever vaccination. TCRdb analysed the 5' RACE reads with MiXCR anew, one entry per CDR3 protein. The sample shows approximately 300,000 distinct CDR3 sequences, approximately 11% of them seen only once. Source: CD4+ T cells sorted from PBMCs, taken 45 days after the yellow fever booster vaccination. Receptors were obtained from a man in his late teens or twenties who received the YFV17D yellow fever vaccine.

This clonotype was seen more than once but under ten times. This chain links TRBV4-1 with TRBJ2-6; 8 bases line up with TRBD1. The CDR3 has 16 amino acids. V was pared by 0 bases and J by 2 bases, with 0 bases of the junction left unmatched. Germline CDR1 is MGHRA and CDR2 is YSYEKL. The CDR3 bases are TGCGCCAGCAGCCAAGAGACAGGGGCTGGGGCCAACGTCCTGACTTTC. Translation: CASSQETGAGANVLTF.

This clonotype was seen a few times. The chain has TRBV15 and TRBJ1-6, with D perhaps matching TRBD1 (5 bases). V was pared by 1 base and J by 15 bases, with 25 bases between. The CDR3 totals 17 residues. Germline V gene lookup returns CDR1 LNHNV and CDR2 YYDKDF (reference sequence). DNA for the CDR3: TGTGCCACCAGCAGAGCCCCTCCAGGGCTTGGAGCAGCGGGCCTCCACTTT. Its translation: CATSRAPPGLGAAGLHF. The full variable domain, its missing parts supplied by reference TRBV15 and TRBJ1-6, is DAMVIQNPRYQVTQFGKPVTLSCSQTLNHNVMYWYQQKSSQAPKLLFHYYDKDFNNEADTPDNFQSRRPNTSFCFLDIRSPGLGDTAMYLCATSRAPPGLGAAGLHFGNGTRLTVT.

This clonotype occurred a few times. The CDR3 coding sequence is TGCAGTGCCGGATGGGGGACAGGGGAGGAGACCCAGTACTTC. It yields the protein CSAGWGTGEETQYF. The chain is built from TRBV20-1 and TRBJ2-5; 10 bases are a match to TRBD1. With V trimmed by 6 bases and J by 5 bases, 9 bases remained unmatched. Germline loops: CDR1 DFQATT, CDR2 SNEGSKA (reference sequence). CDR3 length: 14 residues.

This clonotype has more than one count but fewer than ten. This rearrangement joins TRBV5-1 to TRBJ1-4; unclear D gene. This CDR3 region has 15 residues. Germline CDR1 and CDR2: SGHRS and YFSETQ. Trimming stripped 4 bases from V and 0 bases from J, with 10 bases between. The CDR3 sequence: CASSTRPATNEKLFF. As DNA, the CDR3 is TGCGCCAGCAGCACAAGACCGGCAACTAATGAAAAACTGTTTTTT. Together with reference TRBV5-1 and TRBJ1-4, the CDR3 gives the full variable domain: KAGVTQTPRYLIKTRGQQVTLSCSPISGHRSVSWYQQTPGQGLQFLFEYFSETQRNKGNFPGRFSGRQFSNSRSEMNVSTLELGDSALYLCASSTRPATNEKLFFGSGTQLSVL.

This clonotype was seen repeatedly, ten times or more. The rearrangement uses TRBV7-2 and TRBJ1-1; TRBD1 agrees at 8 bases. With 8 bases clipped from V and 11 bases from J, the junction kept 13 bases outside the gene matches. Germline CDR1 reads SGHTA; CDR2 reads FQGNSA. The CDR3 consists of 13 residues. The CDR3: CASEQGGNPVAFF. The CDR3, as DNA: TGTGCCAGCGAACAGGGGGGAAATCCGGTCGCTTTCTTT.

The V call is TRBV7-6, the J call TRBJ2-3; the match to TRBD2 covers 8 bases. Germline V gene data show CDR1 as SGHVS and CDR2 as FNYEAQ. CDR3 length: 18 residues. J was trimmed by 2 bases and V by 5 bases; bases with no gene match: 15. CDR3 DNA: TGTGCCAGCAGCCCGCCGGGGGGGCTCCTAAGTGCCACAGATACGCAGTATTTT. As protein: CASSPPGGLLSATDTQYF.

The chain employs TRBV20-1 and TRBJ2-3; 9 bases map to TRBD2. V lost 3 bases and J lost 6; bases outside the gene matches: 13. CDR3 length: 16 residues. Germline CDR1 DFQATT, CDR2 SNEGSKA (reference sequence). This CDR3 is CSASTQRGDTRDTQYF. For the CDR3, the DNA is TGCAGTGCTAGTACTCAGCGGGGGGACACGAGGGATACGCAGTATTTT.

Many counts were recorded for this clonotype. The chain is built from TRBV7-2 and TRBJ2-6; D uncertain. The ends were cut back, 7 bases at V and 4 bases at J, with 14 bases in the middle. The CDR3 contains 15 residues. Germline loops: CDR1 SGHTA, CDR2 FQGNSA. The CDR3 DNA is TGTGCCAGCACCCCTTTGGCCTCCGGGGCCAACGTCCTGACTTTC. It is translated as CASTPLASGANVLTF.

The genes are TRBV12-3 or TRBV12-4 and TRBJ2-3; 7 positions agree with TRBD1. With 5 bases clipped from V and 7 bases from J, the junction kept 9 bases outside the gene matches. This CDR3 has 14 residues. CDR3 protein: CASSLPTGSYTQYF. CDR3 coding DNA: TGTGCCAGCAGTCTCCCGACAGGGTCATATACGCAGTATTTT.

The table lists this clonotype with many counts. This rearrangement joins TRBV12-3 or TRBV12-4 to TRBJ2-3; D not certain. The CDR3 totals 12 residues. V dropped 3 bases and J dropped 7 bases, with 8 bases sitting between them. CDR3 region: CASSFAGNTQYF. CDR3 nucleotides: TGTGCCAGCAGTTTTGCTGGGAATACGCAGTATTTT.

The gene calls are TRBV12-3 or TRBV12-4 and TRBJ1-2, with a weak D call TRBD1 (6 bases). CDR3 size: 13 residues. Trimming took 5 bases from V and 4 from J, leaving 11 bases between them. For the CDR3, the DNA is TGTGCCAGCAGTCGACAGGAGATCTATGGCTACACCTTC. It translates to CASSRQEIYGYTF.

The rearrangement joins TRBV28 to TRBJ1-1; D call uncertain. Between the trimmed V and J ends, which lost 11 bases and 0 bases, there was a span of 16 bases. The CDR3 sequence is 14 residues long. Germline V lookup: CDR1 MDHEN, CDR2 SYDVKM. CDR3 sequence: CACLTDTMNTEAFF. The CDR3 coding sequence is TGTGCCTGCCTTACTGACACCATGAACACTGAAGCTTTCTTT. The complete variable domain, with remaining parts taken from reference TRBV28 and TRBJ1-1, reads DVKVTQSSRYLVKRTGEKVFLECVQDMDHENMFWYRQDPGLGLRLIYFSYDVKMKEKGDIPEGYSVSREKKERFSLILESASTNQTSMYLCACLTDTMNTEAFFGQGTRLTVV.

This chain links TRBV18 with TRBJ2-1, with 11 nucleotides matching TRBD2. The CDR3 loop spans 19 amino acids. The V gene end was trimmed by 3 bases and the J gene end by 0 bases; junction bases not matched to a gene: 10. Germline-derived CDR1 and CDR2 are KGHSH and LQKENI. Written as DNA, the CDR3 is TGTGCCAGCTCACCCCTTCTAGCGGGGGGCATGAGCTCCTACAATGAGCAGTTCTTC. Protein sequence: CASSPLLAGGMSSYNEQFF.

The CDR3 DNA reads as TGCGCCAGCAGCCAAGATCCCGCAGGGGTAAATCAGCCCCAGCATTTT. It yields the protein CASSQDPAGVNQPQHF. This chain uses TRBV4-1 with TRBJ1-5; possible D gene TRBD1, 6 bases. The CDR3 sequence is 16 residues long. The germline V and J ends were trimmed by 0 bases and 4 bases, with 13 bases remaining between them. Per the germline V gene, CDR1 is MGHRA and CDR2 is YSYEKL.

In this sample, this clonotype turned up a few times. V usage is TRBV6-5 and J usage is TRBJ1-1; possibly TRBD1 for D (5 bases). Trimming removed 0 bases from V and 9 bases from J, with 11 bases in between. This CDR3 spans 13 amino acids. Germline loops: CDR1 MNHEY, CDR2 SVGAGI. CDR3: CASSYSIQGKAFF. CDR3 in DNA: TGTGCCAGCAGTTACTCGATTCAGGGTAAAGCTTTCTTT.

This clonotype showed up just a few times. The chain combines TRBV5-8 with TRBJ1-4, with 8 bases aligning to TRBD1. CDR3 length equals 14 residues. The germline V gene encodes CDR1 SGHTS and CDR2 YDEGEE. V lost 4 bases and J lost 6; bases outside the gene matches: 5. CDR3 nucleotide sequence: TGTGCCAGCAGCCGCGGACAGGGTTATGAAAAACTGTTTTTT. This translates into CASSRGQGYEKLFF.

V is TRBV6-5 and J is TRBJ2-3; D is possibly TRBD2 (5 bases). In germline, CDR1 is MNHEY, CDR2 SVGAGI. V lost 5 bases to trimming and J lost 7 bases, with 13 bases between them. CDR3 length equals 13 residues. CDR3 sequence (DNA): TGTGCCAGCAGTGACACCCGCGGGCATACGCAGTATTTT. Its protein is CASSDTRGHTQYF.

This clonotype has only a few counts. The V call is TRBV18, the J call TRBJ2-6; TRBD2 might be the D (6 bases). Germline V gene lookup returns CDR1 KGHSH and CDR2 LQKENI. Trimming stripped 3 bases from V and 2 bases from J, with 11 bases between. CDR3 length: 16 residues. The CDR3 loop reads CASSPVGGPGANVLTF. The CDR3 coding sequence is TGTGCCAGCTCACCGGTAGGAGGGCCTGGGGCCAACGTCCTGACTTTC.

This clonotype was counted a few times. This chain connects TRBV7-8 to TRBJ2-5; no reliable D call. Trimming stripped 6 bases from V and 5 bases from J, with 13 bases between. This CDR3 is 13 amino acids long. From germline, CDR1 is SGHVS and CDR2 FQNEAQ. In nucleotides, the CDR3 is TGTGCCAGCAGTTCGAGGATTTGGGAGACCCAGTACTTC. It yields the protein CASSSRIWETQYF.

There are many counts of this clonotype. The chain uses TRBV7-9 and TRBJ1-2, with D tentatively TRBD1 (5 bases). The germline gives CDR1 SEHNR, CDR2 FQNEAQ (reference sequence). V was clipped by 0 bases and J by 3 bases, with 8 bases between them. The CDR3 spans 14 residues. The CDR3 region has the DNA TGTGCCAGCAGCTTAGCAAGGGGTCACTATGGCTACACCTTC. Encoded protein: CASSLARGHYGYTF.

Only a few counts were recorded for this clonotype. The chain recombines TRBV6-5 with TRBJ1-1; the D gene is possibly TRBD1 (6 bases). V lost 2 bases, J lost 1 base, and 8 bases lay in between. Germline V gene lookup returns CDR1 MNHEY and CDR2 SVGAGI. The CDR3 covers 14 residues. This CDR3 reads CASSYRRGNTEAFF. For the CDR3, the DNA is TGTGCCAGCAGTTACCGCAGGGGGAACACTGAAGCTTTCTTT.

The chain recombines TRBV9 with TRBJ2-5; 7 positions match TRBD2. Per the germline V gene, CDR1 is SGDLS and CDR2 is YYNGEE. The CDR3 runs 14 residues. The ends lost 3 bases at V and 4 bases at J; junction bases unmatched: 6. CDR3 in amino acids: CASSGTGGRETQYF. DNA for the CDR3: TGTGCCAGCAGCGGGACCGGGGGGAGAGAGACCCAGTACTTC.

This clonotype was detected only a few times. The chain uses TRBV3-1 and TRBJ2-3; D gene ambiguous. V shed 0 bases and J shed 5 bases, with 6 bases lying between them. The CDR3 loop spans 13 amino acids. Germline V CDR1 and CDR2: LGHDT, YNNKEL (reference sequence). The DNA for the CDR3 is TGTGCCAGCAGCCAAGATCTCGAAGATACGCAGTATTTT. Its translation is CASSQDLEDTQYF.

The chain has TRBV7-2 and TRBJ1-3; D unresolved. Looked up from germline, CDR1 is SGHTA and CDR2 is FQGNSA. The CDR3 is 16 amino acids. Trimming cost V 1 base and J 0 bases, with 10 bases left between them. Here the CDR3 DNA reads TGTGCCAGCAGCTTAGAGTGGTGGAACTCTGGAAACACCATATATTTT. Translating it yields CASSLEWWNSGNTIYF.

This clonotype has only a few counts. This rearrangement joins TRBV20-1 to TRBJ2-1, with 9 bases matching TRBD1. Losses at the gene ends were 1 base for V and 2 bases for J; bases not matched to a gene: 6. The CDR3 totals 16 residues. The V gene's germline CDR1 is DFQATT and CDR2 SNEGSKA (reference sequence). CDR3 amino acids: CSARGVQGATYNEQFF. For the CDR3, the DNA is TGCAGTGCTAGAGGGGTACAGGGGGCTACCTACAATGAGCAGTTCTTC.

This chain connects TRBV9 to TRBJ2-1; tentative D call: TRBD2 (7 bases). V lost 1 base, J lost 5 bases, and 13 bases lay in between. The germline V gene has CDR1 SGDLS and CDR2 YYNGEE. The CDR3 consists of 15 residues. The CDR3 loop reads CASSVRGAGHNEQFF. For the CDR3, the DNA is TGTGCCAGCAGCGTACGGGGGGCAGGTCACAATGAGCAGTTCTTC.

J is TRBJ2-4 and V is TRBV6-5; D remains unclear. The germline CDR1 and CDR2 sequences are MNHEY and SVGAGI. This CDR3 contains 12 residues. V dropped 10 bases and J dropped 8 bases, with 15 bases sitting between them. The CDR3 loop is CAILDHRDIQYF. The CDR3 DNA reads TGTGCCATCCTGGACCACCGGGACATTCAGTACTTC.

The V gene is TRBV5-6, the J gene TRBJ1-5, with D uncertain. Looked up from germline, CDR1 is SGHDT and CDR2 is YYEEEE. This CDR3 contains 14 residues. Trimming pared 2 bases from V and 4 bases from J, leaving 10 bases between. The CDR3 loop is CASSFRSRNQPQHF. The CDR3, as DNA: TGTGCCAGCAGCTTTCGCAGTCGGAATCAGCCCCAGCATTTT. The whole variable domain, remainder taken from reference TRBV5-6 and TRBJ1-5, is DAGVTQSPTHLIKTRGQQVTLRCSPKSGHDTVSWYQQALGQGPQFIFQYYEEEERQRGNFPDRFSGHQFPNYSSELNVNALLLGDSALYLCASSFRSRNQPQHFGDGTRLSIL.